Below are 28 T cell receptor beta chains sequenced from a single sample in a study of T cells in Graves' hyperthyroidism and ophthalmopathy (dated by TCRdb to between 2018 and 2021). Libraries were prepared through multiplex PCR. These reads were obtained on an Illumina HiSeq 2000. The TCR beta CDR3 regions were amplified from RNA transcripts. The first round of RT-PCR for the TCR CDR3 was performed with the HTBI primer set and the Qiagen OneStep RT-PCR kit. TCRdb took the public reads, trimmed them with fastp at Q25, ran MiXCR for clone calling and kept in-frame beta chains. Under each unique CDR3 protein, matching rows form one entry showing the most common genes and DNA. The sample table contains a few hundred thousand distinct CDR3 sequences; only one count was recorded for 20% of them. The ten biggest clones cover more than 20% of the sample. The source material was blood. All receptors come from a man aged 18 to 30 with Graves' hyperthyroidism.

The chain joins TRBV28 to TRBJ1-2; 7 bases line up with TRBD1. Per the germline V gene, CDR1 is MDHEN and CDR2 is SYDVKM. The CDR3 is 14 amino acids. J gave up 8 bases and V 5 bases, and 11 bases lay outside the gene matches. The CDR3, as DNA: TGTGCCAGCAGTCGGGACAGCGTAACGACCGGCTACACCTTC. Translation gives CASSRDSVTTGYTF.

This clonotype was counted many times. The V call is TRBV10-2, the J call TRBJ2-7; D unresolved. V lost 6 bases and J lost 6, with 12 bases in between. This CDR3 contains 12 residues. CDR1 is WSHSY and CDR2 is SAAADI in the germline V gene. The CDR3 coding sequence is TGCGCCAGCAGGGGTTACAGTGGCGAGCAGTACTTC. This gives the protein CASRGYSGEQYF.

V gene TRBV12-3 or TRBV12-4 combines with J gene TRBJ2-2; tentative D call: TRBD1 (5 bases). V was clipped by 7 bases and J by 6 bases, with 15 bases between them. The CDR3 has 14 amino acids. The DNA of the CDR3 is TGTGCCAGCAAGAAACAGGTTTTCGCCGGGGAGCTGTTTTTT. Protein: CASKKQVFAGELFF.

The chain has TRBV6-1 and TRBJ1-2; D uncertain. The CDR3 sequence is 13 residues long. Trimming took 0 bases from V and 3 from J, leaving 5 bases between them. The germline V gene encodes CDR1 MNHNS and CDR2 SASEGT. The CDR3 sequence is CASSEAGDYGYTF. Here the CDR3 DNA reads TGTGCCAGCAGTGAAGCTGGAGACTATGGCTACACCTTC.

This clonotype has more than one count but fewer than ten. The CDR3, as DNA: TGTGCCAGTGCTGGACAGCCGGGCCGGTTAGATGGCTACACCTTC. The encoded protein is CASAGQPGRLDGYTF. This chain links TRBV19 with TRBJ1-2; a weak D match, TRBD1 (6 bases). Germline V gives CDR1 LNHDA, CDR2 SQIVND (reference sequence). CDR3 length equals 15 residues. Trimming removed 8 bases from V and 6 bases from J, with 22 bases in between.

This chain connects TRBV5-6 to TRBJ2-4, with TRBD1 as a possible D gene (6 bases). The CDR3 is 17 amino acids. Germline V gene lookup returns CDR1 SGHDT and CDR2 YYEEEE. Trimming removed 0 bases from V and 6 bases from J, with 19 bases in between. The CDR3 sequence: CASSLEGHSLTGNIQYF. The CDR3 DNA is TGTGCCAGCAGCTTGGAGGGACACAGCCTAACGGGAAACATTCAGTACTTC.

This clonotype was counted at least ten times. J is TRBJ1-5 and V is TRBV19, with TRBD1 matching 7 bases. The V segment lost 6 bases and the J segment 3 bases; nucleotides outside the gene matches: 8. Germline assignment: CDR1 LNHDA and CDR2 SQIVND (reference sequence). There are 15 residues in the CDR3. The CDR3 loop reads CASSPIQGNNQPQHF. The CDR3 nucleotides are TGTGCCAGTAGCCCAATACAGGGGAACAATCAGCCCCAGCATTTT.

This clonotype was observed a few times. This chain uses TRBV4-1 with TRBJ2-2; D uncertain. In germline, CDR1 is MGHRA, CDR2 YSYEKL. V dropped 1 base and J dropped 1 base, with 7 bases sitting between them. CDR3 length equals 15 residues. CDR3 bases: TGCGCCAGCAGCCAAGGGGCCAAGAACACCGGGGAGCTGTTTTTT. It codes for CASSQGAKNTGELFF.

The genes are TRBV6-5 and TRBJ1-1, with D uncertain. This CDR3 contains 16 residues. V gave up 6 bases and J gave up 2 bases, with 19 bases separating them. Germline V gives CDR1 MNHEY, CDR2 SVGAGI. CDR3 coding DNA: TGTGCCAGCAGCTATTTCGGAACATGGACTAACACTGAAGCTTTCTTT. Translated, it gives CASSYFGTWTNTEAFF.

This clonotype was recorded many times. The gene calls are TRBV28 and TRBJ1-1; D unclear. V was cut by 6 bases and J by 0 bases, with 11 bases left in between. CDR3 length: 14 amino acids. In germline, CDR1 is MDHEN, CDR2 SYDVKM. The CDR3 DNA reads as TGTGCCAGCAGGTACAGACACATGAACACTGAAGCTTTCTTT. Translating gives CASRYRHMNTEAFF. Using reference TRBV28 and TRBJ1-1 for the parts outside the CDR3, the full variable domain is DVKVTQSSRYLVKRTGEKVFLECVQDMDHENMFWYRQDPGLGLRLIYFSYDVKMKEKGDIPEGYSVSREKKERFSLILESASTNQTSMYLCASRYRHMNTEAFFGQGTRLTVV.

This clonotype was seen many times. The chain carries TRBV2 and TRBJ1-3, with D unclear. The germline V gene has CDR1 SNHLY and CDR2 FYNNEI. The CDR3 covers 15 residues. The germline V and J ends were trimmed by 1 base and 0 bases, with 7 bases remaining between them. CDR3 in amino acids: CASSEGRSSGNTIYF. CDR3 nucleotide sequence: TGTGCCAGCAGTGAAGGGAGGTCCTCTGGAAACACCATATATTTT.

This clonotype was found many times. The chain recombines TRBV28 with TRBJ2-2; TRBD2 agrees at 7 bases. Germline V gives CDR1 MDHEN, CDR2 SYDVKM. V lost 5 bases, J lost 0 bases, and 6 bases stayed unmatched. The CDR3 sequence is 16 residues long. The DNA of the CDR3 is TGTGCCAGCAGTGATCCCAGCGGGGCGAACACCGGGGAGCTGTTTTTT. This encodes CASSDPSGANTGELFF. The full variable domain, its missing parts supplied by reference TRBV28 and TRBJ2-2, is DVKVTQSSRYLVKRTGEKVFLECVQDMDHENMFWYRQDPGLGLRLIYFSYDVKMKEKGDIPEGYSVSREKKERFSLILESASTNQTSMYLCASSDPSGANTGELFFGEGSRLTVL.

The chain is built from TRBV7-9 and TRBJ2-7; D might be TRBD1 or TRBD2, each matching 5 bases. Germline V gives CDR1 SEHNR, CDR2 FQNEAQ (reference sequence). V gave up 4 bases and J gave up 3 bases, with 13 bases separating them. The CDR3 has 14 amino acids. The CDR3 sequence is CASSSRDAYYEQYF. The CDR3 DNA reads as TGTGCCAGCAGCTCCCGGGACGCGTACTACGAGCAGTACTTC.

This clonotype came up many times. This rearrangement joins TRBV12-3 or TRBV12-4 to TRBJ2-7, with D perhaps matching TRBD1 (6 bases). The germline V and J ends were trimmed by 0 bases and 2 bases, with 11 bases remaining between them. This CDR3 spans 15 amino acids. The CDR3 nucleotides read TGTGCCAGCAGTTTAGCCCCGACAGGTACCTACGAGCAGTACTTC. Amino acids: CASSLAPTGTYEQYF.

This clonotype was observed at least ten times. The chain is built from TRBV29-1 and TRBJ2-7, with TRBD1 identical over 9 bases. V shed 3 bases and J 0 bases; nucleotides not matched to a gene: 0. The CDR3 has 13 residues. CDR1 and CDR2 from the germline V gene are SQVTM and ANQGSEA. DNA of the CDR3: TGCAGCGTTGAGACAGGGGGCTCCTACGAGCAGTACTTC. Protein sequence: CSVETGGSYEQYF.

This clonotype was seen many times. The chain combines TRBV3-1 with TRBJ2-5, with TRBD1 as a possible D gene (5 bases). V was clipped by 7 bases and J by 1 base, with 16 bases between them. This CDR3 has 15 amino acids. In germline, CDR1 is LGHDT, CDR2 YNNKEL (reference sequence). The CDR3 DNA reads TGTGCCAGCACCACCTTTCAAGGGGTCCAAGAGACCCAGTACTTC. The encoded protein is CASTTFQGVQETQYF.

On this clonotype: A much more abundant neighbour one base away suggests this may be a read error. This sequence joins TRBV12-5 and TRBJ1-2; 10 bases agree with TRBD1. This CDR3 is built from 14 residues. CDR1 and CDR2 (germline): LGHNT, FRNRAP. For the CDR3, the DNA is TGTGCTAGTGGTGGGACAGGGGTCGAGAGTGGCTTCACCTTC. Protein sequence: CASGGTGVESGFTF.

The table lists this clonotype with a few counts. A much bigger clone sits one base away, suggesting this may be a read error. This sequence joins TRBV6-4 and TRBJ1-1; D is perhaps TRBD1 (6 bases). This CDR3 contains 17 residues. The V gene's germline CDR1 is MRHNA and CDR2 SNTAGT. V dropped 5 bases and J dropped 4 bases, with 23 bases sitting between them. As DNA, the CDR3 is TGTGCCAGCAGTAACCTACGGGGGGCAGGTCTGATCACTGAAGCTTTCTTT. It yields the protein CASSNLRGAGLITEAFF.

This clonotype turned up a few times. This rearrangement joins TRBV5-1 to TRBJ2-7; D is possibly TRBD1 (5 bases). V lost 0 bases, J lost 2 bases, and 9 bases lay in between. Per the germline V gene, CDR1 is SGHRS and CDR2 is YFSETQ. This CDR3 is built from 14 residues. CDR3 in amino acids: CASSLVKGTYEQYF. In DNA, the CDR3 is TGCGCCAGCAGCTTGGTCAAGGGGACCTACGAGCAGTACTTC.

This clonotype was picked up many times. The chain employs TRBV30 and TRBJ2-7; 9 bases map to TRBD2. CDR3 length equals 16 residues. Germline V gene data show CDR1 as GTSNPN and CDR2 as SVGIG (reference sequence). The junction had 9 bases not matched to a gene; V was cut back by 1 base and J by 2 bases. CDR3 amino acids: CAWSAPAASGAYEQYF. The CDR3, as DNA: TGTGCCTGGAGTGCCCCAGCGGCTAGCGGGGCCTACGAGCAGTACTTC.

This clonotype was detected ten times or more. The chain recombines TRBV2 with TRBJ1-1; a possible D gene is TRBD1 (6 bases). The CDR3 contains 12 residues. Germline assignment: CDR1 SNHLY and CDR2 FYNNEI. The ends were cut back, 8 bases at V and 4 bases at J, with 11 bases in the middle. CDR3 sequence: CASEGGGTEAFF. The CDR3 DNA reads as TGTGCCAGCGAGGGGGGGGGCACTGAAGCTTTCTTT.

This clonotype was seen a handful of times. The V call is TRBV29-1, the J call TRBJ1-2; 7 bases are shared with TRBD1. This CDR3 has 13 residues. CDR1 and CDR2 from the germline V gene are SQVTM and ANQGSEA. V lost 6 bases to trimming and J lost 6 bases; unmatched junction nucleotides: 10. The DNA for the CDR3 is TGCAGCGTCGAACAGGGGAGGAGAGATGGCTACACCTTC. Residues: CSVEQGRRDGYTF.

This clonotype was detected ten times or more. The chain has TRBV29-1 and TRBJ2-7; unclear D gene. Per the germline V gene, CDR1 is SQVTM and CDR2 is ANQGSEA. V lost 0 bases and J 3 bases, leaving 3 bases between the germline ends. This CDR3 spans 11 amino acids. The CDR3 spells CSVEDNYEQYF. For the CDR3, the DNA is TGCAGCGTTGAAGATAACTACGAGCAGTACTTC.

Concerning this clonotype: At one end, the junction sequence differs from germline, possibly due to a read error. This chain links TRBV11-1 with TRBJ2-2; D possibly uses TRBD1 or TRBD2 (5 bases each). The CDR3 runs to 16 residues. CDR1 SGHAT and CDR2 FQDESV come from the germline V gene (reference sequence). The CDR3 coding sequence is TGTGCCAGCGGATCTTCGGGACCCAAGGGCACCGAGGAGCTGTTTTTT. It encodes CASGSSGPKGTEELFF.

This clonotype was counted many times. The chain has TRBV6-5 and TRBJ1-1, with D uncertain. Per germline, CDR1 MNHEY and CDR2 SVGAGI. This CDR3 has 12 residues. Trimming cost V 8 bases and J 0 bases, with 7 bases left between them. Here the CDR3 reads CASVGVNTEAFF. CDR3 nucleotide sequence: TGTGCCAGCGTAGGCGTGAACACTGAAGCTTTCTTT.

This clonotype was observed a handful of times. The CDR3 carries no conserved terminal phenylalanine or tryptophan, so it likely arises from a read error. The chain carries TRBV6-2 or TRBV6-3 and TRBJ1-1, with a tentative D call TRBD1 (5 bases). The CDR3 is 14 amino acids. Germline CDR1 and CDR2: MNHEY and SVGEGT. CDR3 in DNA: TGCGCCAGCAGTTACGCTTTAGGGGTCACTGAAGCTTTCTCT. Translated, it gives CASSYALGVTEAFS.

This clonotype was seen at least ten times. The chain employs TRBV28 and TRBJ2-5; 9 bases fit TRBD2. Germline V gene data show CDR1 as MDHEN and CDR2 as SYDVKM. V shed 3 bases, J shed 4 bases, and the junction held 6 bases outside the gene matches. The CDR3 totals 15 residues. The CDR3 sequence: CASSFSGGLLETQYF. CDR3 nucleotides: TGTGCCAGCAGTTTCAGCGGGGGGTTACTAGAGACCCAGTACTTC.

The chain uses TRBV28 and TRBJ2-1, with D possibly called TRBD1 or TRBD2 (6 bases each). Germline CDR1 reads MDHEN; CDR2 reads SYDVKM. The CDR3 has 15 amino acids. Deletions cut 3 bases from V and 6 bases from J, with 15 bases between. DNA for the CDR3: TGTGCCAGCAGTTTTAGGCTGGGGGGCTCCAATGAGCAGTTCTTC. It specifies CASSFRLGGSNEQFF.